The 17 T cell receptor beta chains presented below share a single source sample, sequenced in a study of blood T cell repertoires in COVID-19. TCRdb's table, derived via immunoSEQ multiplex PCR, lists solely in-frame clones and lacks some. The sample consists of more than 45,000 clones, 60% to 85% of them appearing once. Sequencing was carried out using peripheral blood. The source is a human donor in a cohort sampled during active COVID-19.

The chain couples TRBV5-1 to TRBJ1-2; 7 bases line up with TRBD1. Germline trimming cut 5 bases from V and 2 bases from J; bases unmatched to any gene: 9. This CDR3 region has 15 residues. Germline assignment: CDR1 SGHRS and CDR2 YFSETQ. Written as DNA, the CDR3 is TGCGCCAGCAGAACTGGCGGCAGGGGGAACTATGGCTACACCTTC. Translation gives CASRTGGRGNYGYTF.

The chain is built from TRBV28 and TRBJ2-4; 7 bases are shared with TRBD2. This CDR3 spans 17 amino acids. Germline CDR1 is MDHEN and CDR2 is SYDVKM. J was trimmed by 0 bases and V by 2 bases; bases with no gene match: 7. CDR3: CASSLILAGVAKNIQYF. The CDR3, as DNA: TGTGCCAGCAGTTTAATATTGGCGGGAGTAGCCAAAAACATTCAGTACTTC.

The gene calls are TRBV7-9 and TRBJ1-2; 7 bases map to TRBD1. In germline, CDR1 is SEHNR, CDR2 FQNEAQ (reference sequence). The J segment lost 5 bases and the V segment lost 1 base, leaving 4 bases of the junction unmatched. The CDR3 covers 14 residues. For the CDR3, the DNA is TGTGCCAGCAGCTTAGGCACAGGGGCTTATGGCTACACCTTC. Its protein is CASSLGTGAYGYTF. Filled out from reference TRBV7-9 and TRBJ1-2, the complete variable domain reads DTGVSQNPRHKITKRGQNVTFRCDPISEHNRLYWYRQTLGQGPEFLTYFQNEAQLEKSRLLSDRFSAERPKGSFSTLEIQRTEQGDSAMYLCASSLGTGAYGYTFGSGTRLTVV.

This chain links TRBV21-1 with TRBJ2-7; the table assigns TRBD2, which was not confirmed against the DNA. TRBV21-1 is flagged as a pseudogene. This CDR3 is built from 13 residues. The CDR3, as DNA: TGTGCCAGCAGCAACGGGACTAGCGACGAGCAGTACTTC. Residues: CASSNGTSDEQYF.

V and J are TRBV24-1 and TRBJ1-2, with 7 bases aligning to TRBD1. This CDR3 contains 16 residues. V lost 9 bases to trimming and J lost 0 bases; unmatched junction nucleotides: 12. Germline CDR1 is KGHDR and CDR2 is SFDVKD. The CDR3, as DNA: TGTGCCACCCCTGGGGACAGTAAGGGTGCTAACTATGGCTACACCTTC. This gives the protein CATPGDSKGANYGYTF.

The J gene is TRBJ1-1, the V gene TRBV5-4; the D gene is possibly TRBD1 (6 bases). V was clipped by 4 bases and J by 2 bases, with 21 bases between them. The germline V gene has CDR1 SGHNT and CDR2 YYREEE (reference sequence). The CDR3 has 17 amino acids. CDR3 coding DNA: TGTGCCAGCAGCGTACTGGGGCGGACAGCGAAAAACACTGAAGCTTTCTTT. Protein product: CASSVLGRTAKNTEAFF.

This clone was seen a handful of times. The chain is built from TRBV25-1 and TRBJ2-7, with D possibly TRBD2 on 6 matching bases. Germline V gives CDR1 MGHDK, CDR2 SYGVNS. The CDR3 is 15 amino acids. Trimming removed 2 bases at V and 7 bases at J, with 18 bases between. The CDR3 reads CASSEVGGGAREQYF. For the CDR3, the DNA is TGTGCCAGCAGTGAAGTCGGTGGAGGGGCTAGGGAGCAGTACTTC.

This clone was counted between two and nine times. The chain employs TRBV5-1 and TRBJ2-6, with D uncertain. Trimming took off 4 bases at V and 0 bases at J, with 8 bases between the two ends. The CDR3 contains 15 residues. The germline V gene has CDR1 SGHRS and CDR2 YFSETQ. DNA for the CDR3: TGCGCCAGCAGCACCACTGACTCTGGGGCCAACGTCCTGACTTTC. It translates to CASSTTDSGANVLTF.

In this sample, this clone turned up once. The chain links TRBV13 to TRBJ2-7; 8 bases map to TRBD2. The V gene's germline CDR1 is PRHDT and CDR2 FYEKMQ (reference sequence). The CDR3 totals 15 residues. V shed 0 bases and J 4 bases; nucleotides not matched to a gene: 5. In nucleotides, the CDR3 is TGTGCCAGCAGCTTAGGGTTTAGCGGGGTTTACGAGCAGTACTTC. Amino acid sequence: CASSLGFSGVYEQYF.

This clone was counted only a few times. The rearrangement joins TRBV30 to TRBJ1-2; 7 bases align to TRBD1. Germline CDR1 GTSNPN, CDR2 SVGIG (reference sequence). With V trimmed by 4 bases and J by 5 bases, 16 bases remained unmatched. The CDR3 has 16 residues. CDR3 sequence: CAWTRQGLGRVYGYTF. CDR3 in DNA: TGTGCCTGGACACGACAGGGTTTAGGACGAGTATATGGCTACACCTTC.

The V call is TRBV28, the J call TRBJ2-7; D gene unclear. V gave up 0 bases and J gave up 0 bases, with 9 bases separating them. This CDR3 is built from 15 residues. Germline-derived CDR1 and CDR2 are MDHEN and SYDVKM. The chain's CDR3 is CASSLWTMSSYEQYF. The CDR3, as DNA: TGTGCCAGCAGTTTATGGACAATGAGCTCCTACGAGCAGTACTTC.

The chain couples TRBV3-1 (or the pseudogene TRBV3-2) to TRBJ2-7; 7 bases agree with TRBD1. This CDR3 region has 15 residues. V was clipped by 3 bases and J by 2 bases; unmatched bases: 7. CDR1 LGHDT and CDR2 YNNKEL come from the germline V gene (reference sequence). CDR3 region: CASSHEGAPPYEQYF. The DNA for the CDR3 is TGTGCCAGCAGCCATGAGGGGGCGCCTCCCTACGAGCAGTACTTC.

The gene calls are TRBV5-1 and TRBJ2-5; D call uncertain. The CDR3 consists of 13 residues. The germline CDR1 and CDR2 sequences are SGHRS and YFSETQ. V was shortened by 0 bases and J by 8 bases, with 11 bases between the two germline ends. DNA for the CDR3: TGCGCCAGCAGCTTGGTGGTAGCCGGAACCCAGTACTTC. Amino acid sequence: CASSLVVAGTQYF.

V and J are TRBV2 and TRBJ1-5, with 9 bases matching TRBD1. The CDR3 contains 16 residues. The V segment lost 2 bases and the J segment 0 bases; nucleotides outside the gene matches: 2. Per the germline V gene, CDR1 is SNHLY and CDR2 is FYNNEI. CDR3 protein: CASSEWDRDSNQPQHF. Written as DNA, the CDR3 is TGTGCCAGCAGTGAATGGGACAGGGATAGCAATCAGCCCCAGCATTTT.

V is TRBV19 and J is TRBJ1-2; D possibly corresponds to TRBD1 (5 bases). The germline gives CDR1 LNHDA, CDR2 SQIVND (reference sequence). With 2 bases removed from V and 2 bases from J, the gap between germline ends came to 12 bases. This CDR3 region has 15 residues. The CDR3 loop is CASSILGGDNYGYTF. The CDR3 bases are TGTGCCAGTAGTATACTGGGGGGGGACAACTATGGCTACACCTTC. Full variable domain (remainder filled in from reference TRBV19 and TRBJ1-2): DGGITQSPKYLFRKEGQNVTLSCEQNLNHDAMYWYRQDPGQGLRLIYYSQIVNDFQKGDIAEGYSVSREKKESFPLTVTSAQKNPTAFYLCASSILGGDNYGYTFGSGTRLTVV.

The CDR3 DNA reads as TGTGCCAGCGTTCGGACAGGGGGCCCCTACGAGCAGTACTTC. Translating it yields CASVRTGGPYEQYF. The J gene is TRBJ2-7, the V gene TRBV27; 11 nucleotides match TRBD1. CDR1 and CDR2 (germline): MNHEY, SMNVEV (reference sequence). Losses at the gene ends were 8 bases for V and 2 bases for J; bases not matched to a gene: 5. The CDR3 spans 14 residues.

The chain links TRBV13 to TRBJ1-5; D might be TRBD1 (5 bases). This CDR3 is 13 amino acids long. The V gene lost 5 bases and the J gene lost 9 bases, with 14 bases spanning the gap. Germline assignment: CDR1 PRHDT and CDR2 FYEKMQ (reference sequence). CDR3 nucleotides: TGTGCCAGCAGCCTCCAGGGATGGCCGCCCCAGCATTTT. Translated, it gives CASSLQGWPPQHF. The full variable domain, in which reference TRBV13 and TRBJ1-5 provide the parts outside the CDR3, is AAGVIQSPRHLIKEKRETATLKCYPIPRHDTVYWYQQGPGQDPQFLISFYEKMQSDKGSIPDRFSAQQFSDYHSELNMSSLELGDSALYFCASSLQGWPPQHFGDGTRLSIL.